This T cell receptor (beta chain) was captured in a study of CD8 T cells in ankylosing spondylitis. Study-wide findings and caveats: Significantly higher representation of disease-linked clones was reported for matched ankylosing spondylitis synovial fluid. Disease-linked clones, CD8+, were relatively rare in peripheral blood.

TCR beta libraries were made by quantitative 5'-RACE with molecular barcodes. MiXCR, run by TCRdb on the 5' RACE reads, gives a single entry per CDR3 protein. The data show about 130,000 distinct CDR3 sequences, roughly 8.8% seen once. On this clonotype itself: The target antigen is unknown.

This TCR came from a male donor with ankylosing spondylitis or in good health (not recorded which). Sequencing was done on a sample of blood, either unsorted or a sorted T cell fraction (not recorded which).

Here the CDR3 reads CASSNRQGPYEQYF. In nucleotides, the CDR3 is TGTGCCAGCAGCAACCGACAGGGGCCCTACGAGCAGTACTTC. The V gene is TRBV7-2, the J gene TRBJ2-7; 8 positions agree with TRBD1. V dropped 5 bases and J dropped 2; count of bases not matched to a gene: 5. This CDR3 has 14 residues. Germline V gives CDR1 SGHTA, CDR2 FQGNSA. Complete variable domain (other parts from reference TRBV7-2 and TRBJ2-7): GAGVSQSPSNKVTEKGKDVELRCDPISGHTALYWYRQSLGQGLEFLIYFQGNSAPDKSGLPSDRFSAERTGGSVSTLTIQRTQQEDSAVYLCASSNRQGPYEQYFGPGTRLTVT.